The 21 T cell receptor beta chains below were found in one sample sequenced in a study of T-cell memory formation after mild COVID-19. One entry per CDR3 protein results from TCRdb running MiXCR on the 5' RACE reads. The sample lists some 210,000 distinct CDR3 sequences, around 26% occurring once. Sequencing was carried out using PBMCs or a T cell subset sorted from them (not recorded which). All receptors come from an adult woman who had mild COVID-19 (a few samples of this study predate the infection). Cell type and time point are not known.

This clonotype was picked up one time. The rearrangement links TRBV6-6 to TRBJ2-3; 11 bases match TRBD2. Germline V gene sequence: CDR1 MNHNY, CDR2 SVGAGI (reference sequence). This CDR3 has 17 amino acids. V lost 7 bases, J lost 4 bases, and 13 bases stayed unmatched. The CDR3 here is CASTHSGGALGPDTQYF. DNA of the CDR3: TGTGCCAGCACCCATAGCGGGGGGGCCCTCGGTCCAGATACGCAGTATTTT.

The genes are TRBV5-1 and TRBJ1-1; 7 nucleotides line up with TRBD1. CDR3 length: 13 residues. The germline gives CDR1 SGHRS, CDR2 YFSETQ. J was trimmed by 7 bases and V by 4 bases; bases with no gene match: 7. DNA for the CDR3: TGCGCCAGCAGCCGACAGGGACCCAGTGAAGCTTTCTTT. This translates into CASSRQGPSEAFF.

CDR3 DNA: TGTGCCAGCAGCTCCAGGACAGGGAACACTGAAGCTTTCTTT. Protein sequence: CASSSRTGNTEAFF. The rearrangement links TRBV7-8 to TRBJ1-1, with 7 bases identical to TRBD1. The germline V gene has CDR1 SGHVS and CDR2 FQNEAQ. J lost 1 base, V lost 4 bases, and 3 bases had no gene match. There are 14 residues in the CDR3.

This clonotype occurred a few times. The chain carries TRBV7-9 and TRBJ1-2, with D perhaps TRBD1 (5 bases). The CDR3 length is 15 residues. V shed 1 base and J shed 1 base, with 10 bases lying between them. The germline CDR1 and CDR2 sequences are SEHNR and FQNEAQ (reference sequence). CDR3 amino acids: CASSLGETVNYGYTF. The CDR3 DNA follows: TGTGCCAGCAGCTTAGGAGAGACAGTTAACTATGGCTACACCTTC.

CDR3 DNA sequence: TGTGCCAGCGTGGGACGGAGGGGGAACACTGAAGCTTTCTTT. Protein sequence: CASVGRRGNTEAFF. The chain uses TRBV6-5 and TRBJ1-1; TRBD1 might be the D (5 bases). This CDR3 region has 14 residues. Per the germline V gene, CDR1 is MNHEY and CDR2 is SVGAGI. Trimming took 8 bases from V and 1 from J, leaving 14 bases between them.

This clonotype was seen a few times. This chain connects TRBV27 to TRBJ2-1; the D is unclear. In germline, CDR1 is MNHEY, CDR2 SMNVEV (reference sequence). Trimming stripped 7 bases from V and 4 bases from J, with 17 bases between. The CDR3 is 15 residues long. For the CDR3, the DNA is TGTGCCAGCACTACCTACGACCGCGGATACAATGAGCAGTTCTTC. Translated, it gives CASTTYDRGYNEQFF.

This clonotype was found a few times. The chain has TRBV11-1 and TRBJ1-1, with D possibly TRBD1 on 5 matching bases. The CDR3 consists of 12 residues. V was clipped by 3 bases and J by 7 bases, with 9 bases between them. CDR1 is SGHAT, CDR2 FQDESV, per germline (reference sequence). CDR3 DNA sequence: TGTGCCAGCAGCTTGGTGGGGGGTGAAGCTTTCTTT. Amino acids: CASSLVGGEAFF.

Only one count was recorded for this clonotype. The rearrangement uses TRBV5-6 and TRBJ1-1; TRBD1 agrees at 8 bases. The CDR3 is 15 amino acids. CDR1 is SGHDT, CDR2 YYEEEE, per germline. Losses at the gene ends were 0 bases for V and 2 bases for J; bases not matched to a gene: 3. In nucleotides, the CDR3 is TGTGCCAGCAGCTTGGCGACAGGGGACAACACTGAAGCTTTCTTT. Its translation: CASSLATGDNTEAFF.

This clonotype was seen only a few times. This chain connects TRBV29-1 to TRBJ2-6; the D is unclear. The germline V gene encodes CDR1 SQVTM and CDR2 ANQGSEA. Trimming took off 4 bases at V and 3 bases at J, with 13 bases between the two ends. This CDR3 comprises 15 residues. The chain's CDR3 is CSVAAPTIGANVLTF. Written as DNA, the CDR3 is TGCAGCGTTGCAGCTCCAACCATTGGGGCCAACGTCCTGACTTTC.

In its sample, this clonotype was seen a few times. DNA for the CDR3: TGCAGCGTTCGTGGGGGTGGTTCCTACGAGCAGTACTTC. Its protein is CSVRGGGSYEQYF. V and J are TRBV29-1 and TRBJ2-7; D is possibly TRBD1 or TRBD2 (5 bases each). V lost 5 bases to trimming and J lost 1 base, with 12 bases between them. Germline values: CDR1 SQVTM, CDR2 ANQGSEA. The CDR3 has 13 residues.

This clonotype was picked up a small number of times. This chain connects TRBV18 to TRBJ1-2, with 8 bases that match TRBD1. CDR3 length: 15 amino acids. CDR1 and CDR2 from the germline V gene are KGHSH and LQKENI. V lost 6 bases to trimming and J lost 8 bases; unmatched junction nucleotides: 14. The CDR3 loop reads CASSLTGGEAVGYTF. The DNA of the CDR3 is TGTGCCAGCTCGCTCACAGGGGGTGAAGCAGTGGGCTACACCTTC. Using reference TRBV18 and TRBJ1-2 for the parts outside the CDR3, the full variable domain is NAGVMQNPRHLVRRRGQEARLRCSPMKGHSHVYWYRQLPEEGLKFMVYLQKENIIDESGMPKERFSAEFPKEGPSILRIQQVVRGDSAAYFCASSLTGGEAVGYTFGSGTRLTVV.

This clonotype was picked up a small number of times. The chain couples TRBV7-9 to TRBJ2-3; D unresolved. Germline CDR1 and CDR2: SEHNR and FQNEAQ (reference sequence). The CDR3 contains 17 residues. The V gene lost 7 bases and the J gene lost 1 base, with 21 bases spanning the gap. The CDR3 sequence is CASITNSLEIGTDTQYF. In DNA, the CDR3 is TGTGCCAGCATCACTAACTCGCTGGAGATTGGCACAGATACGCAGTATTTT.

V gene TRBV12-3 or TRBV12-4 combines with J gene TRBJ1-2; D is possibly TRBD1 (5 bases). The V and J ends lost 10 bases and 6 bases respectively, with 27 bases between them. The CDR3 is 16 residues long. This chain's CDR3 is CATIRGDQVAYNGYTF. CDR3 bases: TGTGCCACCATCCGGGGGGATCAGGTGGCCTACAATGGCTACACCTTC.

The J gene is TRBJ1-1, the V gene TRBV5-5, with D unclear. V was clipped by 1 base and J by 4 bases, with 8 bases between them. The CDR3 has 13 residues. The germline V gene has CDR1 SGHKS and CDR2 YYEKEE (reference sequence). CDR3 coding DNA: TGTGCCAGCAGCTTGCTAATGGTCACTGAAGCTTTCTTT. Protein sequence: CASSLLMVTEAFF.

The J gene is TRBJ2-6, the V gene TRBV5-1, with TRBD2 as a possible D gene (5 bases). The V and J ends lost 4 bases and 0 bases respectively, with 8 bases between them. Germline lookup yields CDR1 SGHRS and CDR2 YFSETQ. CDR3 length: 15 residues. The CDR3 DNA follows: TGCGCCAGCAGCCTCGGGGTCTCTGGGGCCAACGTCCTGACTTTC. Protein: CASSLGVSGANVLTF.

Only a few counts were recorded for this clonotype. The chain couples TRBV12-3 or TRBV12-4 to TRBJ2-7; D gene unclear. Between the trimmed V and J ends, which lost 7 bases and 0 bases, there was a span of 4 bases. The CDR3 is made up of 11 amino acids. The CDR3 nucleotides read TGTGCCAGCACCGCCTCCTACGAGCAGTACTTC. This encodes CASTASYEQYF.

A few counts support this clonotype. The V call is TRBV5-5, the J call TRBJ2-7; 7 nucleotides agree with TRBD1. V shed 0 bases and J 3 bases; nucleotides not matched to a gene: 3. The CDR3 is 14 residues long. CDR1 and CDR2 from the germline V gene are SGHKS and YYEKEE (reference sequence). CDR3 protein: CASSLAAGGYEQYF. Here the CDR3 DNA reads TGTGCCAGCAGCTTGGCGGCAGGGGGCTACGAGCAGTACTTC.

CDR3 sequence reads: CAWSVGTGGNYGYTF. CDR3 DNA sequence: TGTGCCTGGAGTGTGGGGACAGGGGGCAACTATGGCTACACCTTC. V and J are TRBV30 and TRBJ1-2, with 12 bases matching TRBD1. Looked up from germline, CDR1 is GTSNPN and CDR2 is SVGIG (reference sequence). V shed 0 bases and J 2 bases; nucleotides not matched to a gene: 1. The CDR3 covers 15 residues.

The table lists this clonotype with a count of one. CDR3 DNA: TGTGCCAGTAGTATCGCAGGGAGGGGGAGCAATCAGCCCCAGCATTTT. Translated, it gives CASSIAGRGSNQPQHF. This chain connects TRBV19 to TRBJ1-5, with D perhaps TRBD1 (6 bases). There are 16 residues in the CDR3. Per the germline V gene, CDR1 is LNHDA and CDR2 is SQIVND (reference sequence). Trimming took off 3 bases at V and 1 base at J, with 13 bases between the two ends.

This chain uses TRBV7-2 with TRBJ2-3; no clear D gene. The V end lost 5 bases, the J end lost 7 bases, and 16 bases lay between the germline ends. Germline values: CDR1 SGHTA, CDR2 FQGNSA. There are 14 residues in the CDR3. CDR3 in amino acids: CASSTSPTRNTQYF. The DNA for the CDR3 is TGTGCCAGCAGCACCAGCCCTACCAGGAATACGCAGTATTTT.

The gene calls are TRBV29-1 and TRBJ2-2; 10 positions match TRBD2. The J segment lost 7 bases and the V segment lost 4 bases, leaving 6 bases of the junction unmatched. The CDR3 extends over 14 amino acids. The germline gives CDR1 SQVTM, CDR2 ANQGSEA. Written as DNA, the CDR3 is TGCAGCGTTGGCCTAGCGGGAGAGGTCGGGGAGCTGTTTTTT. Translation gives CSVGLAGEVGELFF.